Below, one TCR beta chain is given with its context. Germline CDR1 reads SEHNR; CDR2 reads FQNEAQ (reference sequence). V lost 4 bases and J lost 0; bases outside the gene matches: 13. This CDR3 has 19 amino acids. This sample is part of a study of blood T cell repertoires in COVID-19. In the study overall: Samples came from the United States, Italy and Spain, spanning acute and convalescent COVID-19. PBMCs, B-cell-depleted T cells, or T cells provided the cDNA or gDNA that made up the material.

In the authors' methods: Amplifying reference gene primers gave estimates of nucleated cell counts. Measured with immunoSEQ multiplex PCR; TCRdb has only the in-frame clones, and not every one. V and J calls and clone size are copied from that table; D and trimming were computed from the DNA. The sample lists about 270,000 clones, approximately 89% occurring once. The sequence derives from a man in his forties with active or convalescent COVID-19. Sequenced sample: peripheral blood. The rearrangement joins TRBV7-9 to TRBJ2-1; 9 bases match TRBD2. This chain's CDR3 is CASSSTRSSGVSSYNEQFF. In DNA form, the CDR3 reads TGTGCCAGCAGCTCAACGCGTTCTAGCGGGGTGAGCTCCTACAATGAGCAGTTCTTC.